This is a list of T cell receptor beta chains from one sample in a study of blood T cell repertoires in COVID-19. Here immunoSEQ multiplex PCR was the method, and the copy in TCRdb shows in-frame clones only, minus some. The table records approximately 170,000 clones, around 83% of them present only once. Sequenced sample: peripheral blood. All receptors derive from a woman in her 70s with COVID-19, enrolled during active disease. The CDR3 runs from the conserved cysteine through the conserved F or W. Fields, in order: D gene, V gene, J gene, clone size, CDR3 DNA, CDR3 protein. A D gene is named only where the DNA matches it firmly. Not every row has a clone size; where given, it reads once, few, many or a size class.

TRBD2	TRBV5-4	TRBJ2-3	NA	TGTGCCAGCAGCTTTCCTAGCGGGAGTAGCACAGATACGCAGTATTTT	CASSFPSGSSTDTQYF
NA	TRBV28	TRBJ1-2	NA	TGTGCCAGCCCCTGGCAGTACTATGGCTACACCTTC	CASPWQYYGYTF
NA	TRBV2	TRBJ2-5	NA	TGTGCCAGCAGGCAGGAGACCCAGTACTTC	CASRQETQYF
NA	TRBV12-3/TRBV12-4	TRBJ2-5	NA	TGTGCCAGCACCACGCAGAGAGGAGAGACCCAGTACTTC	CASTTQRGETQYF
NA	TRBV2	TRBJ1-1	NA	TGTGCCAGCAGTGAAGGTTTTAGAGGTTATACTGAAGCTTTCTTT	CASSEGFRGYTEAFF
TRBD1	TRBV7-6	TRBJ2-7	NA	TGTGCCAGCAGCCCACGGGGCGGGGGTAGGTCACAGGGGGCTTACGAGCAGTACTTC	CASSPRGGGRSQGAYEQYF
TRBD2	TRBV19	TRBJ2-1	NA	TGTGCCAGTAGTTCAGGACTAGCGGGAGCTTCCCACAATGAGCAGTTCTTC	CASSSGLAGASHNEQFF
NA	TRBV21-1	TRBJ2-7	NA	TGTGCCAGCAGCAGAAACGACCGGGACAGTCCCGCCTACGAGCAGTACTTC	CASSRNDRDSPAYEQYF
NA	TRBV13	TRBJ2-1	NA	TGTGCCAGCAGCTTAGCCGGGAGTCCCAATGAGCAGTTCTTC	CASSLAGSPNEQFF
TRBD2	TRBV19	TRBJ2-1	NA	TGTGCCAGTAGTATAGACACTAGCGGGCCTTACAATGAGCAGTTCTTC	CASSIDTSGPYNEQFF
NA	TRBV5-6	TRBJ2-1	NA	TGTGCCAGCAGCTTCCGTGGGGGGAGCTCCTACAATGAGCAGTTCTTC	CASSFRGGSSYNEQFF
NA	TRBV27	TRBJ2-5	once	TGTGCCAGCAGCCATATAGCGGAAGAGACCCAGTACTTC	CASSHIAEETQYF
NA	TRBV30	TRBJ1-4	once	TGTGCCTGGACCGTGTCCGGGGGGCTGGGTGAAAAACTGTTTTTT	CAWTVSGGLGEKLFF
NA	TRBV19	TRBJ1-5	NA	TGTGCCAGTATCATCACAGGGACCAGCAATCAGCCCCAGCATTTT	CASIITGTSNQPQHF
TRBD1	TRBV19	TRBJ1-1	NA	TGTGCCAGCGGGCTCCAGGGGGTAGGGACTGAAGCTTTCTTT	CASGLQGVGTEAFF
NA	TRBV5-8	TRBJ2-7	NA	TGTGCCAGCAGCTTGATCCATGGACCGGGGGAGCAGTACTTC	CASSLIHGPGEQYF
NA	TRBV7-3	TRBJ2-1	NA	TGTGCCAGTGGGAGGCAGGGCAATGAGCAGTTCTTC	CASGRQGNEQFF
TRBD1	TRBV29-1	TRBJ2-4	NA	TGCAGCGTCGTACAGGGGGGAGCCAAAAACATTCAGTACTTC	CSVVQGGAKNIQYF
NA	TRBV5-6	TRBJ1-1	NA	TGTGCCAGCAGCTTGGTGAGGACTGAAGCTTTCTTT	CASSLVRTEAFF
NA	TRBV11-2	TRBJ2-1	NA	TGTGCCAGCAGCTTGCCGCTGACAGCCAATGAGCAGTTCTTC	CASSLPLTANEQFF
TRBD2	TRBV9	TRBJ2-7	NA	TGTGCCAGCAGCAAAGGGACTAGCGGGATCTACGAGCAGTACTTC	CASSKGTSGIYEQYF
TRBD2	TRBV5-8	TRBJ2-1	NA	TGTGCCAGCAGCTTGGGACTAGCTCAGTTCTTC	CASSLGLAQFF
TRBD1	TRBV9	TRBJ2-7	NA	TGTGCCAGCAGCGATGGGGGACAGGGGTCCTACGAGCAGTACTTC	CASSDGGQGSYEQYF
NA	TRBV30	TRBJ1-1	NA	TGTGCCTGGAGTCATAACAGGGTTGAAGCTTTCTTT	CAWSHNRVEAFF
TRBD1	TRBV19	TRBJ1-1	NA	TGTGCCAGTAGTTCCGGACAGGTTTTGAACACTGAAGCTTTCTTT	CASSSGQVLNTEAFF
TRBD1	TRBV29-1	TRBJ2-7	NA	TGCAGCGTTGAAGCGGGGCAGGGGGCCTACGAGCAGTACTTC	CSVEAGQGAYEQYF
TRBD1	TRBV28	TRBJ1-2	NA	TGTGCCAGTTCGGGGTCTTCAGGGACAGCTATTAACTATGGCTACACCTTC	CASSGSSGTAINYGYTF
TRBD1	TRBV4-3	TRBJ1-4	NA	TGCGCCAGCAGCCTACAACAGGGGCTGAATGAAAAACTGTTTTTT	CASSLQQGLNEKLFF
TRBD2	TRBV10-2	TRBJ2-1	NA	TGCGCCAGCAGTACCCCGGAACTAGCGGGAGTTGGGGCGTACAATGAGCAGTTCTTC	CASSTPELAGVGAYNEQFF
NA	TRBV6-2/TRBV6-3	TRBJ1-6	NA	TGTGCCAGCAGTTACCAGCAGGGCCCAAATTCACCCCTCCACTTT	CASSYQQGPNSPLHF
NA	TRBV6-5	TRBJ2-7	NA	TGTGCCAGCAGGATACTAGCGAGGGGGGCCGAGCAGTACTTC	CASRILARGAEQYF
NA	TRBV24-1	TRBJ1-1	NA	TGTGCCACCATGAAAGGCGGGGACACTGAAGCTTTCTTT	CATMKGGDTEAFF
NA	TRBV27	TRBJ1-5	NA	TGTGCCAGCAGTCCTTTAGGGACAAATCCTAATCAGCCCCAGCATTTT	CASSPLGTNPNQPQHF
TRBD2	TRBV13	TRBJ2-5	few	TGTGCCAGCAGCTTCCGCGGGAGTGGATTGGAGACCCAGTACTTC	CASSFRGSGLETQYF
TRBD1	TRBV6-5	TRBJ2-3	once	TGTGCCAGCAGTTATCGACAGGGGTTCAATACGCAGTATTTT	CASSYRQGFNTQYF
TRBD1	TRBV28	TRBJ2-1	NA	TGTGCCAGCACAGTTGGGGGAAACAGGGGAATTGGCAATGAGCAGTTCTTC	CASTVGGNRGIGNEQFF
NA	TRBV20-1	TRBJ1-1	once	TGCAGTGCTAGTAGACAGAACATGAACACTGAAGCTTTCTTT	CSASRQNMNTEAFF
NA	TRBV20-1	TRBJ2-1	NA	TGCAGTGCTAACCCTAGCCTTGTTTTCTTC	CSANPSLVFF
NA	TRBV9	TRBJ1-2	NA	TGTGCCAGCAGCGTAGATCTCGACAGCCGCTATGGCTACACCTTC	CASSVDLDSRYGYTF
TRBD1	TRBV11-2	TRBJ2-7	NA	TGTGCCAGCAGCTTAATACCTCCCGGACAGGGCTTTTATGAGCAGTACTTC	CASSLIPPGQGFYEQYF
NA	TRBV6-2/TRBV6-3	TRBJ1-5	once	TGTGCCAGCAGTTACAGGGGGACTCAGCCCCAGCATTTT	CASSYRGTQPQHF
NA	TRBV7-9	TRBJ2-7	few	TGTGCCAGCAGCTCAGCGCGTTTAACCTACGAGCAGTACTTC	CASSSARLTYEQYF
TRBD1	TRBV18	TRBJ1-1	NA	TGTGCCAGCTCACCACAGGGGGCCCTATCCACTGAAGCTTTCTTT	CASSPQGALSTEAFF
TRBD1	TRBV4-3	TRBJ1-2	NA	TGCGCCAGCAGCTTCGGGGCAGGGGGTGGCTACACCTTC	CASSFGAGGGYTF
NA	TRBV6-5	TRBJ1-1	NA	TGTGCCAGCAGTTACTTCAGGGACACTGAAGCTTTCTTT	CASSYFRDTEAFF
TRBD2	TRBV4-2	TRBJ2-5	NA	TGTGCCAGCAGCCCCGGGGGAGCGGGGGAGCAAGAGACCCAGTACTTC	CASSPGGAGEQETQYF
TRBD1	TRBV14	TRBJ1-2	NA	TGTGCCAGCAGCCAAGACTTCAGGGGGCATGGCTACACCTTC	CASSQDFRGHGYTF
TRBD2	TRBV7-9	TRBJ2-3	NA	TGTGCCAGCAGCTTACGGGGACTAGCGGGAGTGGGGGATACGCAGTATTTT	CASSLRGLAGVGDTQYF
NA	TRBV9	TRBJ1-1	NA	TGTGCCAGCAGCGTAGCGGCAGGGGCAATGGGAGTCACTGAAGCTTTCTTT	CASSVAAGAMGVTEAFF
NA	TRBV15	TRBJ2-1	NA	TGTGCCACCAGCAGAGGACAGGACAATGAGCAGTTCTTC	CATSRGQDNEQFF
TRBD1	TRBV4-3	TRBJ2-3	medium-sized	TGCGCCAGCAGCCCAGGACAGGTCCGGACAGATACGCAGTATTTT	CASSPGQVRTDTQYF
NA	TRBV6-2/TRBV6-3	TRBJ2-3	NA	TGTGCCAGCAGTTACTCGAGCGGAGGCGGCACAGATACGCAGTATTTT	CASSYSSGGGTDTQYF
NA	TRBV28	TRBJ1-4	NA	TGTGCCAGCAGTTTGAGGTGGGGCGAGGAAAAACTGTTTTTT	CASSLRWGEEKLFF
NA	TRBV27	TRBJ2-7	NA	TGTGCCAGCACCCCAAGGCTGGGCGGGCACGAGCAGTACTTC	CASTPRLGGHEQYF